The clone carrying this T cell receptor (beta chain) has a single count. What it recognizes is unknown. Every TCR beta cDNA library bore unique molecular identifiers. Using its own MiXCR run on the PCR reads, TCRdb lists one record per CDR3 protein. The sample includes 150,000 to 200,000 distinct CDR3 sequences, under 40% of them seen just once. The CDR3 has 15 amino acids. Trimming removed 5 bases from V and 4 bases from J; junction bases left unmatched: 9. CDR1 is SGHTA, CDR2 FQGNSA, per germline. This sample was included in a study of post-analysis software for immune sequencing data. The study, taken as a whole, reports: Samples from a shared batch, those prepared together, strongly co-clustered by F measure. With TRBV5-6, TRBV5-1 and TRBV20-1 included, about five TRBV segments were more frequent in patients than in controls.

This sequence joins TRBV7-2 and TRBJ2-3; 7 nucleotides match TRBD2. The TCR sequence derives from a girl between 5 and 17 years old with multiple sclerosis. Specimen: blood, collected after autologous hematopoietic stem cell transplantation. CDR3 nucleotides: TGTGCCAGCAGCAGCGGGAATCCCGGGCCAGATACGCAGTATTTT. Translating it yields CASSSGNPGPDTQYF. The full variable domain, completed using reference TRBV7-2 and TRBJ2-3, is GAGVSQSPSNKVTEKGKDVELRCDPISGHTALYWYRQSLGQGLEFLIYFQGNSAPDKSGLPSDRFSAERTGGSVSTLTIQRTQQEDSAVYLCASSSGNPGPDTQYFGPGTRLTVL.